The 26 T cell receptor beta chains below come from one sample, sequenced in a study of PD-1 blockade in classical Hodgkin lymphoma. Generated by immunoSEQ multiplex PCR, the TCRdb table keeps only in-frame clones and is missing some. Of about 28,000 clones in the sample, roughly 85% are singletons; the top ten hold 20% to 25%. Relapse was seen in all patients after autologous stem cell transplantation, and brentuximab vedotin exposure was variable. The sample in question was peripheral blood mononuclear cells (PBMCs), obtained before the second cycle of nivolumab. These receptor sequences come from a human donor with classical Hodgkin lymphoma.

This clone showed up just a few times. J is TRBJ1-2 and V is TRBV6-5; the match to TRBD1 covers 7 bases. Trimming at V came to 7 bases and at J to 6 bases, leaving 11 bases not matched to a gene. Germline values: CDR1 MNHEY, CDR2 SVGAGI. The CDR3 consists of 14 residues. CDR3 residues: CASILGTAWDGYTF. As DNA, the CDR3 is TGTGCCAGCATTCTAGGGACAGCTTGGGATGGCTACACCTTC.

This chain links TRBV7-2 with TRBJ2-1; 10 bases are a match to TRBD2. The junction had 2 bases not matched to a gene; V was cut back by 3 bases and J by 3 bases. Per germline, CDR1 SGHTA and CDR2 FQGNSA. The CDR3 is 15 residues long. CDR3 protein: CASSFTSGNYNEQFF. The DNA for the CDR3 is TGTGCCAGCAGCTTTACTAGCGGGAACTACAATGAGCAGTTCTTC.

The chain uses TRBV5-4 and TRBJ2-2, with a tentative D call TRBD1 (5 bases). There are 15 residues in the CDR3. The germline V gene encodes CDR1 SGHNT and CDR2 YYREEE (reference sequence). The V and J ends lost 4 bases and 8 bases respectively, with 18 bases between them. The CDR3 loop is CASSARGVVAGELFF. The CDR3 nucleotides read TGTGCCAGCAGCGCAAGGGGTGTGGTGGCGGGGGAGCTGTTTTTT. The variable domain in full, completed from reference TRBV5-4 and TRBJ2-2, reads ETGVTQSPTHLIKTRGQQVTLRCSSQSGHNTVSWYQQALGQGPQFIFQYYREEENGRGNFPPRFSGLQFPNYSSELNVNALELDDSALYLCASSARGVVAGELFFGEGSRLTVL.

The rearrangement joins TRBV28 to TRBJ2-3, with D possibly TRBD2 on 6 matching bases. Germline CDR1 reads MDHEN; CDR2 reads SYDVKM. With 10 bases removed from V and 2 bases from J, the gap between germline ends came to 19 bases. The CDR3 contains 15 residues. CDR3 in DNA: TGTGCCACCTCGTCTACCGGGAGCCTCACAGATACGCAGTATTTT. As protein: CATSSTGSLTDTQYF.

This chain links TRBV30 with TRBJ1-3, with D perhaps matching TRBD1 (5 bases). CDR3 length: 13 amino acids. V lost 5 bases, J lost 2 bases, and 10 bases lay in between. The V gene's germline CDR1 is GTSNPN and CDR2 SVGIG (reference sequence). The CDR3 sequence is CAWEVGAGNTIYF. CDR3 coding DNA: TGTGCCTGGGAGGTGGGGGCTGGAAACACCATATATTTT. Filled out from reference TRBV30 and TRBJ1-3, the complete variable domain reads SQTIHQWPATLVQPVGSPLSLECTVEGTSNPNLYWYRQAAGRGLQLLFYSVGIGQISSEVPQNLSASRPQDRQFILSSKKLLLSDSGFYLCAWEVGAGNTIYFGEGSWLTVV.

The sample holds one count of this clone. The J gene is TRBJ2-7, the V gene TRBV7-3, with no clear D. Germline V gives CDR1 SGHTA, CDR2 FQGTGA. The CDR3 has 14 amino acids. V dropped 2 bases and J dropped 0 bases, with 8 bases sitting between them. CDR3 protein: CASSLQPSSYEQYF. Here the CDR3 DNA reads TGTGCCAGCAGCTTACAACCCAGCTCCTACGAGCAGTACTTC.

The chain combines TRBV30 with TRBJ1-4, with 7 nucleotides matching TRBD1. With V trimmed by 5 bases and J by 8 bases, 11 bases remained unmatched. The length of the CDR3 is 14 residues. The germline gives CDR1 GTSNPN, CDR2 SVGIG (reference sequence). This CDR3 is CAWGRQGYEEKLFF. The CDR3 nucleotides are TGTGCCTGGGGAAGACAGGGTTACGAGGAAAAACTGTTTTTT.

This chain connects TRBV6-1 to TRBJ1-5; D remains ambiguous. V gave up 9 bases and J gave up 5 bases, with 14 bases separating them. Per germline, CDR1 MNHNS and CDR2 SASEGT. The CDR3 totals 13 residues. CDR3 loop: CASQDQLDQPQHF. CDR3 DNA sequence: TGTGCCAGTCAAGACCAGCTCGATCAGCCCCAGCATTTT.

The chain is built from TRBV6-1 and TRBJ2-1; D ambiguous. Deletions cut 8 bases from V and 8 bases from J, with 16 bases between. The germline gives CDR1 MNHNS, CDR2 SASEGT. The CDR3 has 13 amino acids. The CDR3 sequence: CASRLRLGDEQFF. The CDR3 DNA reads TGTGCCAGCCGCCTTAGGCTCGGCGATGAGCAGTTCTTC.

This chain uses TRBV4-3 with TRBJ1-1, with 7 bases matching TRBD1. The germline V gene encodes CDR1 LGHNA and CDR2 YSLEER. The CDR3 has 14 amino acids. The trim removed 4 bases at V and 4 bases at J, leaving 6 bases unmatched. This CDR3 is CASSLTGARTEAFF. CDR3 bases: TGCGCCAGCAGCCTCACAGGGGCCCGCACTGAAGCTTTCTTT.

The V call is TRBV2, the J call TRBJ1-2; D remains ambiguous. Germline lookup yields CDR1 SNHLY and CDR2 FYNNEI. The V gene lost 5 bases and the J gene lost 4 bases, with 23 bases spanning the gap. This CDR3 comprises 17 residues. This CDR3 reads CASSNHLTTGGVYGYTF. The DNA for the CDR3 is TGTGCCAGCAGTAACCACTTAACGACGGGTGGTGTCTATGGCTACACCTTC.

The CDR3 sequence: CASRWGTSGYQETQYF. As DNA, the CDR3 is TGTGCCAGCAGGTGGGGGACTAGCGGTTACCAAGAGACCCAGTACTTC. J is TRBJ2-5 and V is TRBV27; TRBD2 agrees at 11 bases. The CDR3 totals 16 residues. Per the germline V gene, CDR1 is MNHEY and CDR2 is SMNVEV (reference sequence). Trimming cost V 6 bases and J 0 bases; bases outside gene matches: 6.

In this sample, this clone turned up a few times. The J gene is TRBJ1-1, the V gene TRBV27, with TRBD1 matching 8 bases. The J segment lost 12 bases and the V segment lost 6 bases, leaving 9 bases of the junction unmatched. The CDR3 totals 12 residues. In germline, CDR1 is MNHEY, CDR2 SMNVEV (reference sequence). The CDR3 sequence: CASSFPGQESFF. The CDR3 DNA is TGTGCCAGCAGCTTTCCGGGACAGGAGTCTTTCTTT.

V is TRBV5-5 and J is TRBJ1-3; no clear D. This CDR3 is 15 amino acids long. Trimming removed 0 bases at V and 0 bases at J, with 7 bases between. Germline V gene lookup returns CDR1 SGHKS and CDR2 YYEKEE (reference sequence). The CDR3 reads CASSLGHSSGNTIYF. The CDR3, as DNA: TGTGCCAGCAGCTTGGGACACAGCTCTGGAAACACCATATATTTT.

The CDR3 DNA sequence: TGTGCCAGCGGGACAGGGAGCGATCAGCCCCAGCATTTT. Translated, it gives CASGTGSDQPQHF. The genes are TRBV10-3 and TRBJ1-5, with 9 positions matching TRBD1. Per the germline V gene, CDR1 is ENHRY and CDR2 is SYGVKD. The CDR3 consists of 13 residues. Losses at the gene ends were 10 bases for V and 5 bases for J; bases not matched to a gene: 6.

This clone was recorded only once. The chain uses TRBV5-1 and TRBJ2-5, with a possible D match to TRBD2 (6 bases). The germline gives CDR1 SGHRS, CDR2 YFSETQ. The CDR3 totals 16 residues. V gave up 0 bases and J gave up 5 bases, with 17 bases separating them. The CDR3: CASSLELRRRGETQYF. The CDR3 coding sequence is TGCGCCAGCAGCTTGGAGCTCCGCAGGCGGGGCGAGACCCAGTACTTC.

This sequence joins TRBV19 and TRBJ2-6; D is undetermined. The CDR3 loop spans 15 amino acids. Germline V gene data show CDR1 as LNHDA and CDR2 as SQIVND (reference sequence). Trimming shortened V by 5 bases and J by 0 bases, and 8 bases separated the two germline ends. CDR3 DNA: TGTGCCAGTAGTGTTGAACCCTCTGGGGCCAACGTCCTGACTTTC. It is translated as CASSVEPSGANVLTF.

This sequence joins TRBV7-9 and TRBJ2-7; D is perhaps TRBD1 (5 bases). Per the germline V gene, CDR1 is SEHNR and CDR2 is FQNEAQ (reference sequence). Trimming cost V 1 base and J 0 bases, with 13 bases left between them. This CDR3 comprises 16 residues. CDR3 sequence reads: CASSLVDMLVSYEQYF. CDR3 in DNA: TGTGCCAGCAGCTTAGTGGACATGCTAGTCTCCTACGAGCAGTACTTC.

J is TRBJ2-6 and V is TRBV7-2, with D uncertain. The CDR3 covers 15 residues. The germline V gene has CDR1 SGHTA and CDR2 FQGNSA. Trimming took off 3 bases at V and 2 bases at J, with 8 bases between the two ends. This CDR3 is CASSFKRAGANVLTF. CDR3 nucleotide sequence: TGTGCCAGCAGCTTTAAAAGAGCTGGGGCCAACGTCCTGACTTTC.

The CDR3 reads CASSFWRGDTEAFF. The CDR3 region has the DNA TGCGCCAGCAGCTTCTGGCGGGGGGACACTGAAGCTTTCTTT. The genes are TRBV5-1 and TRBJ1-1; tentatively, D is TRBD1 (5 bases). The V gene lost 2 bases and the J gene lost 3 bases, with 11 bases spanning the gap. Germline V gene data show CDR1 as SGHRS and CDR2 as YFSETQ. This CDR3 has 14 amino acids.

V usage is TRBV5-4 and J usage is TRBJ1-1; tentative D call: TRBD1 (6 bases). This CDR3 spans 12 amino acids. Per germline, CDR1 SGHNT and CDR2 YYREEE (reference sequence). The germline V and J ends were trimmed by 4 bases and 8 bases, with 12 bases remaining between them. CDR3 nucleotide sequence: TGTGCCAGCAGCACCCGGACAGAAGAAGCTTTCTTT. This translates into CASSTRTEEAFF. Full variable domain (rest looked up from reference TRBV5-4 and TRBJ1-1): ETGVTQSPTHLIKTRGQQVTLRCSSQSGHNTVSWYQQALGQGPQFIFQYYREEENGRGNFPPRFSGLQFPNYSSELNVNALELDDSALYLCASSTRTEEAFFGQGTRLTVV.

The chain employs TRBV11-3 and TRBJ1-1, with D hard to call. The CDR3 loop spans 12 amino acids. Germline-derived CDR1 and CDR2 are SGHNT and YENEEA. Trimming took 4 bases from V and 6 from J, leaving 9 bases between them. CDR3 in DNA: TGTGCCAGCAGCTCGTATGGGCCTGAAGCTTTCTTT. Encoded protein: CASSSYGPEAFF.

This chain links TRBV6-5 with TRBJ1-1; D is unclear. The CDR3 is 13 residues long. Germline values: CDR1 MNHEY, CDR2 SVGAGI. With 2 bases removed from V and 6 bases from J, the gap between germline ends came to 10 bases. In DNA form, the CDR3 reads TGTGCCAGCAGTTACGCCTTAGGGCCTGAAGCTTTCTTT. Translating gives CASSYALGPEAFF.

The gene calls are TRBV5-1 and TRBJ2-2, with D tentatively TRBD1 or TRBD2 (6 bases each). The CDR3 runs to 15 residues. Germline CDR1 and CDR2: SGHRS and YFSETQ. V dropped 4 bases and J dropped 2 bases, with 12 bases sitting between them. The chain's CDR3 is CASSPTGANTGELFF. CDR3 in DNA: TGCGCCAGCAGCCCGACGGGGGCAAACACCGGGGAGCTGTTTTTT.

This clone was detected only once. The chain carries TRBV2 and TRBJ2-5; possibly TRBD1 for D (5 bases). Germline V gene lookup returns CDR1 SNHLY and CDR2 FYNNEI. The CDR3 contains 15 residues. V dropped 3 bases and J dropped 7 bases, with 18 bases sitting between them. The CDR3 reads CASSDFGLGQGTQYF. The CDR3 DNA reads as TGTGCCAGCAGTGACTTCGGGCTAGGTCAGGGGACCCAGTACTTC.

The chain carries TRBV27 and TRBJ1-2; the match to TRBD1 covers 8 bases. The germline CDR1 and CDR2 sequences are MNHEY and SMNVEV (reference sequence). The CDR3 extends over 15 amino acids. Losses at the gene ends were 5 bases for V and 3 bases for J; bases not matched to a gene: 8. The CDR3: CASSPRDRRHYGYTF. The DNA for the CDR3 is TGTGCCAGCAGTCCCCGGGACAGGCGACACTATGGCTACACCTTC.